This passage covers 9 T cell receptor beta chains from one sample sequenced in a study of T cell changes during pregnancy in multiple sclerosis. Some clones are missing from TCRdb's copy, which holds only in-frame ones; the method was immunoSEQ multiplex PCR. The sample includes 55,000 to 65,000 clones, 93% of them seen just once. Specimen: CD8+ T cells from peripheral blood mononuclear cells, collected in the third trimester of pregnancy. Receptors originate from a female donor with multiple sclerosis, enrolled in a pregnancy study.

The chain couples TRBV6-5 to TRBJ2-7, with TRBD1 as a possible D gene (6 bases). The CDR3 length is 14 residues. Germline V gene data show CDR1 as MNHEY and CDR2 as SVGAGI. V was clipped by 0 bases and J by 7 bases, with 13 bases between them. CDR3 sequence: CASSYSNRAWEQYF. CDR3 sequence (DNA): TGTGCCAGCAGTTACTCGAACAGGGCATGGGAGCAGTACTTC.

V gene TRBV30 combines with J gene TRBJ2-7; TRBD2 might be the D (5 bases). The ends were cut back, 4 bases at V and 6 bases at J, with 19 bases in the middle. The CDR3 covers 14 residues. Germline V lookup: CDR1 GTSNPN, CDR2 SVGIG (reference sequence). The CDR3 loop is CAWMLRKEGGEQYF. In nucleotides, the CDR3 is TGTGCCTGGATGCTAAGGAAAGAGGGTGGCGAGCAGTACTTC.

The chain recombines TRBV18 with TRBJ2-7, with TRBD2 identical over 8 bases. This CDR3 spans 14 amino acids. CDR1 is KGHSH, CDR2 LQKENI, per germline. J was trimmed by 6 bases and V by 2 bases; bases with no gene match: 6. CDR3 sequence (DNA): TGTGCCAGCTCACCAAAGCGGGAGCTTCGCGAGCAGTACTTC. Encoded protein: CASSPKRELREQYF.

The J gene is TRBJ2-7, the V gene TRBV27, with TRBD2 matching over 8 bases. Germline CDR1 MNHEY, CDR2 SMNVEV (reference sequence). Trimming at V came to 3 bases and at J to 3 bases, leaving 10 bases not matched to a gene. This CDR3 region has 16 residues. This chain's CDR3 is CASSFFTSGLLYEQYF. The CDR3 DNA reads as TGTGCCAGCAGTTTTTTCACTAGCGGCCTACTCTACGAGCAGTACTTC.

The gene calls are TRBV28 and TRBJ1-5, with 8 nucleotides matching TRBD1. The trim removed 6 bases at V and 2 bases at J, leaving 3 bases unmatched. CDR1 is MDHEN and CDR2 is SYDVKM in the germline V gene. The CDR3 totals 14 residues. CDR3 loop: CASSTGGGNQPQHF. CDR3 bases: TGTGCCAGCAGCACAGGGGGTGGCAATCAGCCCCAGCATTTT.

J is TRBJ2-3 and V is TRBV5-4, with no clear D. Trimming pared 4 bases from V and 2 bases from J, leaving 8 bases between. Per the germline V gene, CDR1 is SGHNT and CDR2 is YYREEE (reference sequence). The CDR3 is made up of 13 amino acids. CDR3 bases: TGTGCCAGCAGCACCCAGGCCACAGATACGCAGTATTTT. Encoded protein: CASSTQATDTQYF.

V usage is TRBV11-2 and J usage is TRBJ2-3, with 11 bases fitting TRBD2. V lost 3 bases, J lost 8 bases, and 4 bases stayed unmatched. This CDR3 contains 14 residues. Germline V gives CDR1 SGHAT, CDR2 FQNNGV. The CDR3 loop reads CASSFSGREGTQYF. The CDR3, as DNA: TGTGCCAGCAGCTTTAGCGGGAGGGAGGGTACGCAGTATTTT.

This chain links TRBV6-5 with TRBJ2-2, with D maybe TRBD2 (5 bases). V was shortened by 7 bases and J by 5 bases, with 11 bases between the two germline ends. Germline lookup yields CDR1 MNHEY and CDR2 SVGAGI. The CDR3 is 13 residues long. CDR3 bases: TGTGCCAGCACCCACGGGGAAACCGGGGAGCTGTTTTTT. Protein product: CASTHGETGELFF.

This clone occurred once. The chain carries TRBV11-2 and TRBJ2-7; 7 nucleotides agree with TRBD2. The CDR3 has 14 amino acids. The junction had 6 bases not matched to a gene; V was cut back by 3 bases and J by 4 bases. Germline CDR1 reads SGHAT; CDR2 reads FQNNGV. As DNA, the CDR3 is TGTGCCAGCAGCTTTGGGTGGGGGGGGTACGAGCAGTACTTC. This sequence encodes CASSFGWGGYEQYF.